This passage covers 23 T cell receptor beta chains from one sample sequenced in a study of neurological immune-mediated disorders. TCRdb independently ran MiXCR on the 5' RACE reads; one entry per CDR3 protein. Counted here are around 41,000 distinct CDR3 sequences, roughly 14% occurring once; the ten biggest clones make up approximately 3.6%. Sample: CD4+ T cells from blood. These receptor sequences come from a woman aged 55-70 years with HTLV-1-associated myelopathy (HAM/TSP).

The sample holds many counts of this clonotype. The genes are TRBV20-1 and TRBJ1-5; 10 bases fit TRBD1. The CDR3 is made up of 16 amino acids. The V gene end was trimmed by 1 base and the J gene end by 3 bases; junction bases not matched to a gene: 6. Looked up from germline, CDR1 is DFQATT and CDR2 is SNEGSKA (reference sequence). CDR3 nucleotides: TGCAGTGCTAGAGCAGGGACAGGGGACTCCAATCAGCCCCAGCATTTT. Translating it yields CSARAGTGDSNQPQHF.

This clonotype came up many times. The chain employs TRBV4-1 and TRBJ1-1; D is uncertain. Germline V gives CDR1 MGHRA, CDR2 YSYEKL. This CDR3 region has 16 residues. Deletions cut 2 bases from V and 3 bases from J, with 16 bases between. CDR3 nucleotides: TGCGCCAGCAGCCAACAACGGAGAGATTCGGACACTGAAGCTTTCTTT. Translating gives CASSQQRRDSDTEAFF.

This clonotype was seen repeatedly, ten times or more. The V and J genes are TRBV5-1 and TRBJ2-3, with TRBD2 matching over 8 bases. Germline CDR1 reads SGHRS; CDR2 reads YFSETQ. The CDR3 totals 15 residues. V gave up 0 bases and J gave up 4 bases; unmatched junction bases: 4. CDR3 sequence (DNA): TGCGCCAGCAGCTTGGATAGCGGGGTCCCAGATACGCAGTATTTT. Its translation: CASSLDSGVPDTQYF. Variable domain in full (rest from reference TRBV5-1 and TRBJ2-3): KAGVTQTPRYLIKTRGQQVTLSCSPISGHRSVSWYQQTPGQGLQFLFEYFSETQRNKGNFPGRFSGRQFSNSRSEMNVSTLELGDSALYLCASSLDSGVPDTQYFGPGTRLTVL.

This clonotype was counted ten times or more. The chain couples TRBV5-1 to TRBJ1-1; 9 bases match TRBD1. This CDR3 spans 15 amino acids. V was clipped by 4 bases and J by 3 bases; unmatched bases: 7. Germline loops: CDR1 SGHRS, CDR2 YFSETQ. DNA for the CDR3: TGCGCCAGCAGCGATCAGGACAGGGGAGACACTGAAGCTTTCTTT. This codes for CASSDQDRGDTEAFF.

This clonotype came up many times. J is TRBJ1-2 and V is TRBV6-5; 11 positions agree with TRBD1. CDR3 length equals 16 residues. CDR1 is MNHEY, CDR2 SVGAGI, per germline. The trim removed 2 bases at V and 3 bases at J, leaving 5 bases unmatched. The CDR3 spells CASSYLGQGGYYGYTF. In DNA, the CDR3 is TGTGCCAGCAGTTACCTGGGACAGGGGGGTTACTATGGCTACACCTTC.

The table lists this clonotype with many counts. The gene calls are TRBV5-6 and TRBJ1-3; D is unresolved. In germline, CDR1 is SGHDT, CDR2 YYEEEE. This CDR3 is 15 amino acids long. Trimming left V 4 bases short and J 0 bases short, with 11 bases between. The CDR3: CASSPGWSSGNTIYF. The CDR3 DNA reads TGTGCCAGCAGCCCCGGGTGGAGCTCTGGAAACACCATATATTTT. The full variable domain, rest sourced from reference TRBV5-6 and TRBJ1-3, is DAGVTQSPTHLIKTRGQQVTLRCSPKSGHDTVSWYQQALGQGPQFIFQYYEEEERQRGNFPDRFSGHQFPNYSSELNVNALLLGDSALYLCASSPGWSSGNTIYFGEGSWLTVV.

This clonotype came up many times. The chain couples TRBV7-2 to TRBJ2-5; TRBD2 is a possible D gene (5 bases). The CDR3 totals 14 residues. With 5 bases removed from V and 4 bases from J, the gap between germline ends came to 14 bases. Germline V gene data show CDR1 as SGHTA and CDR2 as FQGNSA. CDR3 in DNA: TGTGCCAGCAGCCACGGGTCGGCGGGAGAGACCCAGTACTTC. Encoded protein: CASSHGSAGETQYF.

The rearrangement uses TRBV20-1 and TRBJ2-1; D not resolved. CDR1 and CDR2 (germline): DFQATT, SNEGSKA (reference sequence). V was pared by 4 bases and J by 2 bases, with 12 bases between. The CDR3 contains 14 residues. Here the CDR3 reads CSAIDTDTYNEQFF. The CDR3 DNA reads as TGCAGTGCTATAGATACAGACACCTACAATGAGCAGTTCTTC.

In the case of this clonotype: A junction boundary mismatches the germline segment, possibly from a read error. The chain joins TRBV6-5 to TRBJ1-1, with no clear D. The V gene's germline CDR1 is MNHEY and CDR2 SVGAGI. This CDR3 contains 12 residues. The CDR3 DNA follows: TGTGCCAGTAGTTTGGGTGGGAAAGAAGCTTTCTTT. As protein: CASSLGGKEAFF.

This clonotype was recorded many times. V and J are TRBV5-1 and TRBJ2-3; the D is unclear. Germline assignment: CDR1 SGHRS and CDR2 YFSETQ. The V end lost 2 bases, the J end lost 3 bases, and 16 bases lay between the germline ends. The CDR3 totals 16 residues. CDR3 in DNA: TGCGCCAGCAGCTTTTCTGTCCGAGCGCCGACAGATACGCAGTATTTT. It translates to CASSFSVRAPTDTQYF.

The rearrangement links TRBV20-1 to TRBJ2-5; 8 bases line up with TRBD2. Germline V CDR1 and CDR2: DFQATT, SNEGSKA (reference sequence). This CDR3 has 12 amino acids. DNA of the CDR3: TGCAGCGCGGGACTAGTAGAAGAGACCCAGTACTTC. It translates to CSAGLVEETQYF.

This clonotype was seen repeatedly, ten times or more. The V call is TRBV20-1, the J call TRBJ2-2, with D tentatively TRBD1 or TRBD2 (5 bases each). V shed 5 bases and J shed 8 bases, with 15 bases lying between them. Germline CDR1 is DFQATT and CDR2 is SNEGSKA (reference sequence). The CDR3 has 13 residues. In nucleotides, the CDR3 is TGCAGTGCTCCGATCGGGACGAGGGGGGAGCTGTTTTTT. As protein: CSAPIGTRGELFF.

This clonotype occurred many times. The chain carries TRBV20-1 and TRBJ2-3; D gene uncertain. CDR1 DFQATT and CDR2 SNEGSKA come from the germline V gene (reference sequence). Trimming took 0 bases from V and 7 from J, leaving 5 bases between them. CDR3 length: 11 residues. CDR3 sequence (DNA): TGCAGTGCTAGAGAGTCGCATACGCAGTATTTT. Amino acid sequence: CSARESHTQYF.

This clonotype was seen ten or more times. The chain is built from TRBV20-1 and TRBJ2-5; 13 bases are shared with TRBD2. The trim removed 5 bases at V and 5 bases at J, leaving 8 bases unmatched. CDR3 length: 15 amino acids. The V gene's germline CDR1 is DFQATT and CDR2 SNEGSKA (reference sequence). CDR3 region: CSARKLAGGPETQYF. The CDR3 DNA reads TGCAGTGCTCGTAAACTAGCGGGGGGGCCTGAGACCCAGTACTTC.

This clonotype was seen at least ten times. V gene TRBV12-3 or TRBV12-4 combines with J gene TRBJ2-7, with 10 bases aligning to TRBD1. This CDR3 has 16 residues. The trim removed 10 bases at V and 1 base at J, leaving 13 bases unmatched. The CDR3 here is CATGDRGKKGSYEQYF. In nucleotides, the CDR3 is TGTGCCACGGGGGACAGGGGTAAAAAGGGTTCCTACGAGCAGTACTTC.

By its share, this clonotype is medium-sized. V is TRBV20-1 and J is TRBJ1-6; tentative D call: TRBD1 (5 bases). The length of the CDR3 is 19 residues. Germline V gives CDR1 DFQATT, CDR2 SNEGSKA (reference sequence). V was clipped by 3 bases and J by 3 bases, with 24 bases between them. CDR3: CSARFHGSGTFDYNSPLHF. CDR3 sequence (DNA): TGCAGTGCTAGGTTTCATGGATCCGGGACTTTTGACTATAATTCACCCCTCCACTTT.

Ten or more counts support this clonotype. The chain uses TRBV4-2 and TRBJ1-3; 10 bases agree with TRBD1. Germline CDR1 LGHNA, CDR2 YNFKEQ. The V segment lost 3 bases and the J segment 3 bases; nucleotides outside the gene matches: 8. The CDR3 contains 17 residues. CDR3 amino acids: CASSHDLGTGVGNTIYF. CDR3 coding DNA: TGTGCCAGCAGCCACGACCTAGGGACAGGGGTTGGAAACACCATATATTTT.

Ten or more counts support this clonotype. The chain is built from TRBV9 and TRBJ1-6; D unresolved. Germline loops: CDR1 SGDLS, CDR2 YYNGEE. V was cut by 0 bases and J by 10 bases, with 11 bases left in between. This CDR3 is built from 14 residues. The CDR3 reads CASSVGQTVSPLHF. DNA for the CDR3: TGTGCCAGCAGCGTAGGTCAGACGGTCTCACCCCTCCACTTT.

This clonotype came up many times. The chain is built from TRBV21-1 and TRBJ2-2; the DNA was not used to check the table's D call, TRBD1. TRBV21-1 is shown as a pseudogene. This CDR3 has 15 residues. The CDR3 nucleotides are TGTGCCAGCAGCAAAGGGACAGGGGTTAACGGGGAGCTGTTTTTT. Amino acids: CASSKGTGVNGELFF.

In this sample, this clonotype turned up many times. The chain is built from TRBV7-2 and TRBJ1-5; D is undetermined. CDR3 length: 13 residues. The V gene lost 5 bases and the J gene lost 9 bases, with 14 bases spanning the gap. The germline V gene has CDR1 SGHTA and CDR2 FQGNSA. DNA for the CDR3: TGTGCCAGCAGCATCCAGGAGAGGCTGCCCCAGCATTTT. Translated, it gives CASSIQERLPQHF.

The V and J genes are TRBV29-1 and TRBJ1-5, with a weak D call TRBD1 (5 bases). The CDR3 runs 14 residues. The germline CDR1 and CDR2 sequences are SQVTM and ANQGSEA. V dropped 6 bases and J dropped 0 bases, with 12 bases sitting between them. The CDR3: CSVTRGDSNQPQHF. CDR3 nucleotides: TGCAGCGTCACACGGGGGGATAGCAATCAGCCCCAGCATTTT.

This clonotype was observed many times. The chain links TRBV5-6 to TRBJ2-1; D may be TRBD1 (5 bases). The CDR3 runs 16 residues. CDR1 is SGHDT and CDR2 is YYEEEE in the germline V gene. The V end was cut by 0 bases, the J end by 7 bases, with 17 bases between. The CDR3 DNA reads TGTGCCAGCAGCTTGGTAGCCCAGACAGCGAAAAATGAGCAGTTCTTC. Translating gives CASSLVAQTAKNEQFF.

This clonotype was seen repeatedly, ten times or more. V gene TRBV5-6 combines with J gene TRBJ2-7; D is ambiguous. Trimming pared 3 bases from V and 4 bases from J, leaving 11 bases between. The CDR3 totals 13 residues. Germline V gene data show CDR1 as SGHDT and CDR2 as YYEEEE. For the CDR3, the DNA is TGTGCCAGCAGCTCCGGGTCCGAATACGAGCAGTACTTC. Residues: CASSSGSEYEQYF.